Listed below are T cell receptor beta chains from one sample, sequenced in a study of blood T cells in healthy people across ages. TCRdb passed the 5' RACE reads through MiXCR, listing each CDR3 protein once. Among approximately 800,000 distinct CDR3 sequences, around 45% were seen once, and the ten largest hold roughly 18%. Sequencing was carried out using blood. Receptors originate from an elderly man in good health. Both conserved end residues are part of each CDR3. A D gene is named only where the DNA matches it firmly. Only part of the rows carry a size: once, few, many, or a class if the clone is expanded.

TRBV14	TRBJ2-7	-	once	TGTGCCAGCAGCCAACGCAGGTCCTCCTCCTACGAGCAGTACTTC	CASSQRRSSSYEQYF
TRBV4-3	TRBJ2-4	TRBD2	many	TGCGCCAGCAGCCAAGATAGCGGGAGGGCGGAGTACTTC	CASSQDSGRAEYF
TRBV5-1	TRBJ2-3	TRBD2	few	TGCGCCAGCAGCTTGGATGATCCTAGCGGGAGTACAGATACGCAGTATTTT	CASSLDDPSGSTDTQYF
TRBV11-2	TRBJ2-3	TRBD1	-	TGTGCCAGCAGCGTCGGACAGGGGAGGGTAGATACGCAGTATTTT	CASSVGQGRVDTQYF
TRBV15	TRBJ2-7	-	-	TGTGCCACCAGCAGAGAGACAAATTCCTACAATGAGCAGTACTTC	CATSRETNSYNEQYF
TRBV5-1	TRBJ2-7	TRBD1	-	TGCGCCAGCAGCTTGGATCGGACAGGGGTCGTCGGCGAGCAGTACTTC	CASSLDRTGVVGEQYF
TRBV29-1	TRBJ1-5	-	-	TGCAGCGTAGCCAGGGACATAGACCAGCCCCAGCATTTT	CSVARDIDQPQHF
TRBV3-1	TRBJ2-3	TRBD2	-	TGTGCCAGCAGCGTGACTAGCGGTCCCCAGTATTTT	CASSVTSGPQYF
TRBV20-1	TRBJ2-1	TRBD2	-	TGCAGTGCTAGAGTTAGCGGGAGGGCCCCGAGCTCCTACAATGAGCAGTTCTTC	CSARVSGRAPSSYNEQFF
TRBV3-1	TRBJ2-1	TRBD2	-	TGTGCCAGCAGCCAAGATGGTTCTCGTAAATGGACTAGCGTGTACAATGAGCAGTTCTTC	CASSQDGSRKWTSVYNEQFF
TRBV7-9	TRBJ2-7	-	once	TGTGCCAGCAGCTTAGCGGTTACTAGCTCACTACTAAATGAGCAGTACTTC	CASSLAVTSSLLNEQYF
TRBV20-1	TRBJ2-5	-	once	TGCAGTGCCCCTAGGGGGAGGGAGGGGGAGACCCAGTACTTC	CSAPRGREGETQYF
TRBV11-2	TRBJ2-7	-	-	TGTGCCAGCAGCGACGGATTAAACAGGTACTACGAGCAGTACTTC	CASSDGLNRYYEQYF
TRBV7-3	TRBJ2-3	-	-	TGTGCCAGCAGCAAGGGGACAGATACGCAGTATTTT	CASSKGTDTQYF
TRBV20-1	TRBJ1-6	-	few	TGCAGTGCTAGAATTGCACAGACGAATTCACCCCTCCACTTT	CSARIAQTNSPLHF
TRBV2	TRBJ1-2	-	-	TGTGCCAGCAGTTCTACAGCTAACTATGGCTACACCTTC	CASSSTANYGYTF
TRBV10-3	TRBJ2-3	-	-	TGTGCCATCAGTGAGGGGCAGGGTGAGATGGATACGCAGTATTTT	CAISEGQGEMDTQYF
TRBV28	TRBJ2-7	TRBD2	-	TGTGCCAGCAGTTTACCGACTAGCGGGACCAACGAGCAGTACTTC	CASSLPTSGTNEQYF
TRBV12-3/TRBV12-4	TRBJ2-1	TRBD2	few	TGTGCCAGCAGTTTAGCGCTAATCGGACTAGCGGGACTAGAGCAGTTCTTC	CASSLALIGLAGLEQFF
TRBV7-2	TRBJ2-1	TRBD1	-	TGTGCCAGCAGCCTGGGACAGGGAAGCTTCCATGAGCAGTTCTTC	CASSLGQGSFHEQFF
TRBV6-6	TRBJ2-4	-	-	TGTGCCAGCAGTAAGGACAGACTAGCCAAAAACATTCAGTACTTC	CASSKDRLAKNIQYF
TRBV5-1	TRBJ2-6	-	few	TGCGCCAGCAGCGATACAGGGAGCTCTGGGGCCAACGTCCTGACTTTC	CASSDTGSSGANVLTF
TRBV6-1	TRBJ2-2	TRBD1	-	TGTGCCAGCTTCGAGCCCCGGACAGGCACCGGGGAGCTGTTTTTT	CASFEPRTGTGELFF
TRBV5-1	TRBJ2-7	TRBD2	few	TGCGCCAGCAGCATCACAGGGGGACTAGCGGACTACGAGCAGTACTTC	CASSITGGLADYEQYF
TRBV5-1	TRBJ1-2	-	few	TGCGCCAGCAGCTTAACAGCAACGGACTATGGCTACACCTTC	CASSLTATDYGYTF
TRBV30	TRBJ2-7	TRBD2	-	TGTGCCTGGAGGGGACTAGCGGGAGCGGGGTCCGAGCAGTACTTC	CAWRGLAGAGSEQYF
TRBV29-1	TRBJ1-2	-	few	TGCAGCGTTATCAGGGACTATGGCTACACCTTC	CSVIRDYGYTF
TRBV5-6	TRBJ1-1	-	once	TGTGCCAGCAGCTTTGGGTCCAGGTGGACTGAAGCTTTCTTT	CASSFGSRWTEAFF
TRBV15	TRBJ2-7	-	few	TGTGCCACCAGCCTACAGGACTATCAACCCTACGAGCAGTACTTC	CATSLQDYQPYEQYF
TRBV28	TRBJ2-7	-	-	TGTGCCAGCAGTGCAAGACCAGGGGCCTACGAGCAGTACTTC	CASSARPGAYEQYF
TRBV15	TRBJ1-5	-	-	TGTGCCACCAGCAGAGATTCGCGGTATAGCAATCAGCCCCAGCATTTT	CATSRDSRYSNQPQHF
TRBV9	TRBJ2-6	-	-	TGTGCCGGCAGCGCGGTCAATGCTGGGGCCAACGTCCTGACTTTC	CAGSAVNAGANVLTF
TRBV4-3	TRBJ2-3	-	-	TGCGCCAGCAGCAAAGAGGCGCGGCGGAGGGGGGGTCCAGATACGCAGTATTTT	CASSKEARRRGGPDTQYF
TRBV4-3	TRBJ1-4	-	few	TGCGCCAGCAGCCCGGGGGGGGTAGGAGAAAAACTGTTTTTT	CASSPGGVGEKLFF
TRBV20-1	TRBJ2-1	TRBD1	-	TGCAGTGCTCAGACCCGGGACAGGGATTTGACTGAGCAGTTCTTC	CSAQTRDRDLTEQFF
TRBV10-3	TRBJ2-3	-	-	TGTGCCATCAGTGAGTCGCCGGACTCTAGCACAGATACGCAGTATTTT	CAISESPDSSTDTQYF
TRBV20-1	TRBJ2-3	TRBD2	-	TGCAGTGCTAGAGATCGGGGGGGGATAAGAGATACGCAGTATTTT	CSARDRGGIRDTQYF
TRBV11-2	TRBJ2-7	TRBD1	-	TGTGCCAGCAGCTTAGTCCTCAGGGGGCGCATAAGTTCCTACGAGCAGTACTTC	CASSLVLRGRISSYEQYF
TRBV7-2	TRBJ2-1	TRBD1	-	TGTGCCAGCAGCACCAGGACAGGGGGCTTGTACAATGAGCAGTTCTTC	CASSTRTGGLYNEQFF
TRBV5-1	TRBJ1-2	-	-	TGCGCCAGCAGCCAAGAACAGGGCGGGTATGGCTACACCTTC	CASSQEQGGYGYTF
TRBV20-1	TRBJ2-5	-	-	TGCAGCGCTGGGTACCAAGAGACCCAGTACTTC	CSAGYQETQYF
TRBV4-3	TRBJ2-6	-	-	TGCGCCAGCAGCCAAGATTTGGGGGCCGGGGCCAACGTCCTGACTTTC	CASSQDLGAGANVLTF
TRBV28	TRBJ1-1	TRBD1	-	TGTGCCAGCAGTTCGTTTCCAGGGGGGAACACTGAAGCTTTCTTT	CASSSFPGGNTEAFF
TRBV10-3	TRBJ2-7	TRBD1	once	TGTGCCATTCACGACGGGACAGATGACTACGAGCAGTACTTC	CAIHDGTDDYEQYF
TRBV18	TRBJ2-7	-	few	TGTGCCAGCTCACCGGGGACAACGAGTACCTACGAGCAGTACTTC	CASSPGTTSTYEQYF
TRBV24-1	TRBJ1-5	-	-	TGTGCCACCAGTGACCGGGGTGTTAATCAGCCCCAGCATTTT	CATSDRGVNQPQHF
TRBV12-3/TRBV12-4	TRBJ2-1	-	-	TGTGCCAGCAGTTCGGCACTGGGACGATGCATGTTGTTCTTC	CASSSALGRCMLFF
TRBV12-3/TRBV12-4	TRBJ1-6	TRBD1	-	TGTGCCAGCAGTATGACAGGGGATTCACCCCTCCACTTT	CASSMTGDSPLHF
TRBV29-1	TRBJ2-1	-	few	TGCAGCGTAACCGGACAGCCTAGGGGTGAGCAGTTCTTC	CSVTGQPRGEQFF
TRBV10-3	TRBJ2-6	-	-	TGTGCCATCAGTGAAGTATTAGGGGTTGGGGCTGGGGCCAACGTCCTGACTTTC	CAISEVLGVGAGANVLTF
TRBV20-1	TRBJ2-1	-	few	TGCAGTGCCCTAAGCGTGAGCTCCTACAATGAGCAGTTCTTC	CSALSVSSYNEQFF
TRBV4-2	TRBJ1-4	-	-	TGTGCCAGCAGCCAAGACCCGGTAGGAAAACTGTTTTTT	CASSQDPVGKLFF
TRBV9	TRBJ2-7	-	-	TGTGCCAGCAGCGTAGACACTGGCAGCACCTACGAGCAGTACTTC	CASSVDTGSTYEQYF
TRBV6-6	TRBJ2-7	-	few	TGTGCCAGCAGACCAGGGCGTTCGGGAGCCTACGAGCAGTACTTC	CASRPGRSGAYEQYF
TRBV7-6	TRBJ2-1	TRBD2	-	TGTGCCAGCAGCCGCGATCCGGGACTAGCGGTGCGTGAGCAGTTCTTC	CASSRDPGLAVREQFF
TRBV20-1	TRBJ2-4	-	-	TGCAGTGCTAGAGATACGAGCAGGGGTCGCATTCAGTACTTC	CSARDTSRGRIQYF
TRBV2	TRBJ1-2	-	few	TGTGCCAGCAGTGCGGACACTAACTATGGCTACACCTTC	CASSADTNYGYTF